The text below deals with one T cell receptor (beta chain). Its specificity is not known. This specimen comes from a study of T cell responses to AZD1222 COVID-19 vaccine. Regarding the study as a whole: Repertoires in all cases were sampled only once the peak T cell response had passed. Females made up more of the donors, who were largely white British, and clonal diversity may have come out too low.

Some clones are missing from TCRdb's copy, which holds only in-frame ones; the method was immunoSEQ multiplex PCR. The table has about 120,000 clones, approximately 90% seen once. Second-dose groups at about 4 or about 12 weeks were pooled. V dropped 0 bases and J dropped 7 bases, with 9 bases sitting between them. The CDR3 has 14 amino acids. Germline CDR1 LGHNA, CDR2 YNFKEQ. This sequence joins TRBV4-2 and TRBJ2-2, with D unclear. This sample comprised peripheral blood, obtained 28 days after the second AZD1222 dose. This TCR was recovered from an adult who received the AZD1222 COVID-19 vaccine. This chain's CDR3 is CASSQEGVSGELFF. The CDR3 DNA follows: TGTGCCAGCAGCCAAGAGGGTGTCAGCGGGGAGCTGTTTTTT.